The 27 T cell receptor beta chains below come from one sample, sequenced in a study of cytomegalovirus exposure and HLA in healthy donors. Vbeta (60) and Jbeta (13) primers were used in the PCR. Sequencing was performed with immunoSEQ multiplex PCR; in TCRdb, only in-frame clones are kept and a portion is missing. The sample lists roughly 200,000 clones, around 80% occurring once. The material sequenced was PBMCs. These receptor sequences come from a woman in her thirties in good health and CMV-seropositive.

The rearrangement uses TRBV6-1 and TRBJ1-1, with 8 bases fitting TRBD1. CDR3 length: 15 residues. Germline values: CDR1 MNHNS, CDR2 SASEGT. With 4 bases clipped from V and 3 bases from J, the junction kept 7 bases outside the gene matches. The CDR3 sequence: CASSGVRGLDTEAFF. The CDR3 DNA follows: TGTGCCAGCAGTGGCGTCAGGGGGCTGGACACTGAAGCTTTCTTT.

The chain links TRBV9 to TRBJ1-6; 8 bases align to TRBD1. V shed 2 bases, J shed 5 bases, and the junction held 3 bases outside the gene matches. This CDR3 has 15 residues. Germline CDR1 and CDR2: SGDLS and YYNGEE. The CDR3 DNA reads as TGTGCCAGCAGCGTCCAGGGGGCAGATAATTCACCCCTCCACTTT. This codes for CASSVQGADNSPLHF. Complete variable domain (other parts from reference TRBV9 and TRBJ1-6): DSGVTQTPKHLITATGQRVTLRCSPRSGDLSVYWYQQSLDQGLQFLIQYYNGEERAKGNILERFSAQQFPDLHSELNLSSLELGDSALYFCASSVQGADNSPLHFGNGTRLTVT.

This chain joins TRBV18 and TRBJ2-1, with 13 nucleotides matching TRBD2. V dropped 6 bases and J dropped 15; count of bases not matched to a gene: 11. The length of the CDR3 is 14 residues. Germline V gives CDR1 KGHSH, CDR2 LQKENI. CDR3 coding DNA: TGTGCCAGCTCCCTCGGGACTAGCGGGATAGGTGGGTTCTTC. This codes for CASSLGTSGIGGFF.

V gene TRBV25-1 combines with J gene TRBJ2-3; 9 bases agree with TRBD2. J lost 2 bases, V lost 3 bases, and 12 bases had no gene match. Germline V CDR1 and CDR2: MGHDK, SYGVNS. The CDR3 consists of 18 residues. The CDR3 nucleotides are TGTGCCAGCAGTGACATAAGAAGTGCGGGAGGGATCACAGATACGCAGTATTTT. This encodes CASSDIRSAGGITDTQYF.

The chain employs TRBV27 and TRBJ2-7, with D possibly matching TRBD2 (6 bases). The CDR3 spans 14 residues. With 3 bases removed from V and 3 bases from J, the gap between germline ends came to 12 bases. CDR1 MNHEY and CDR2 SMNVEV come from the germline V gene (reference sequence). The CDR3 here is CASSFGGVVYEQYF. The CDR3 nucleotides are TGTGCCAGCAGTTTCGGGGGAGTGGTCTACGAGCAGTACTTC.

The genes are TRBV29-1 and TRBJ2-4; possibly TRBD2 for D (6 bases). Trimming took off 0 bases at V and 7 bases at J, with 10 bases between the two ends. This CDR3 comprises 13 residues. Germline V gene data show CDR1 as SQVTM and CDR2 as ANQGSEA. Here the CDR3 reads CSVEDREWNIQYF. CDR3 bases: TGCAGCGTTGAAGATCGGGAGTGGAACATTCAGTACTTC.

The rearrangement joins TRBV18 to TRBJ1-2; D is possibly TRBD1 (6 bases). V gave up 0 bases and J gave up 4 bases, with 12 bases separating them. Germline CDR1 and CDR2: KGHSH and LQKENI. CDR3 size: 15 residues. This CDR3 is CASSPPGGLAYGYTF. DNA of the CDR3: TGTGCCAGCTCACCACCGGGGGGGCTGGCCTATGGCTACACCTTC.

This clone was seen a handful of times. This chain links TRBV19 with TRBJ1-1, with D possibly TRBD1 on 6 matching bases. This CDR3 is 15 amino acids long. V was trimmed by 5 bases and J by 2 bases, leaving 15 bases between them. The germline gives CDR1 LNHDA, CDR2 SQIVND (reference sequence). CDR3 in amino acids: CASSWAGDDNTEAFF. The CDR3 DNA is TGTGCCAGTAGTTGGGCAGGGGATGATAACACTGAAGCTTTCTTT. Based on the CDR3 plus reference TRBV19 and TRBJ1-1, the full variable domain is DGGITQSPKYLFRKEGQNVTLSCEQNLNHDAMYWYRQDPGQGLRLIYYSQIVNDFQKGDIAEGYSVSREKKESFPLTVTSAQKNPTAFYLCASSWAGDDNTEAFFGQGTRLTVV.

The CDR3 loop reads CASSRTGSSGNTIYF. The DNA of the CDR3 is TGTGCCAGCAGCCGCACAGGGTCCTCTGGAAACACCATATATTTT. The chain joins TRBV27 to TRBJ1-3, with D maybe TRBD1 (6 bases). Trimming removed 6 bases at V and 0 bases at J, with 12 bases between. This CDR3 has 15 residues. Germline-derived CDR1 and CDR2 are MNHEY and SMNVEV (reference sequence).

The chain employs TRBV5-1 and TRBJ2-3; a weak D match, TRBD1 (6 bases). Trimming stripped 2 bases from V and 2 bases from J, with 12 bases between. Per the germline V gene, CDR1 is SGHRS and CDR2 is YFSETQ. This CDR3 comprises 15 residues. CDR3 sequence (DNA): TGCGCCAGCAGCTTCCAAGGACAGACCACAGATACGCAGTATTTT. This sequence encodes CASSFQGQTTDTQYF.

This sequence joins TRBV7-9 and TRBJ2-1; D not resolved. Trimming took off 1 base at V and 0 bases at J, with 7 bases between the two ends. The CDR3 totals 15 residues. The germline V gene encodes CDR1 SEHNR and CDR2 FQNEAQ (reference sequence). CDR3 DNA sequence: TGTGCCAGCAGCTTAGACCGGAGCTCCTACAATGAGCAGTTCTTC. Its protein product is CASSLDRSSYNEQFF.

The chain combines TRBV30 with TRBJ2-1; 8 bases align to TRBD2. The CDR3 length is 16 residues. Per the germline V gene, CDR1 is GTSNPN and CDR2 is SVGIG (reference sequence). Germline trimming cut 0 bases from V and 8 bases from J; bases unmatched to any gene: 12. The CDR3 is CAWSVEIGREDYEQFF. CDR3 nucleotide sequence: TGTGCCTGGAGTGTAGAAATCGGGAGGGAGGACTATGAGCAGTTCTTC. Full variable domain (outside the CDR3, taken from reference TRBV30 and TRBJ2-1): SQTIHQWPATLVQPVGSPLSLECTVEGTSNPNLYWYRQAAGRGLQLLFYSVGIGQISSEVPQNLSASRPQDRQFILSSKKLLLSDSGFYLCAWSVEIGREDYEQFFGPGTRLTVL.

This clone was counted a few times. The chain couples TRBV11-3 to TRBJ2-4, with D possibly TRBD1 on 5 matching bases. Germline CDR1 is SGHNT and CDR2 is YENEEA. This CDR3 has 15 amino acids. Trimming pared 7 bases from V and 2 bases from J, leaving 15 bases between. As DNA, the CDR3 is TGTGCCAGCACCCAAGATATGGGGCCCAAAAACATTCAGTACTTC. Translation gives CASTQDMGPKNIQYF.

The chain joins TRBV7-2 to TRBJ2-5; possible D gene TRBD2, 5 bases. The CDR3 runs 15 residues. Deletions cut 5 bases from V and 2 bases from J, with 15 bases between. The V gene's germline CDR1 is SGHTA and CDR2 FQGNSA. Here the CDR3 reads CASSRFWGEQETQYF. DNA for the CDR3: TGTGCCAGCAGCCGGTTTTGGGGAGAACAAGAGACCCAGTACTTC.

J is TRBJ2-1 and V is TRBV7-8; 9 bases agree with TRBD2. The junction had 15 bases not matched to a gene; V was cut back by 3 bases and J by 6 bases. CDR3 length: 18 amino acids. Germline assignment: CDR1 SGHVS and CDR2 FQNEAQ. The CDR3 nucleotides read TGTGCCAGCAGCTTGTTAGGCGGTCCGAGCGGGAGGCCCAATGAGCAGTTCTTC. It yields the protein CASSLLGGPSGRPNEQFF.

The chain couples TRBV4-1 to TRBJ1-2, with a tentative D call TRBD1 (5 bases). Trimming took off 0 bases at V and 5 bases at J, with 13 bases between the two ends. The CDR3 contains 15 residues. Germline lookup yields CDR1 MGHRA and CDR2 YSYEKL. The CDR3 reads CASSQDPGRGYGYTF. CDR3 DNA: TGCGCCAGCAGCCAAGATCCCGGTCGGGGGTATGGCTACACCTTC.

The chain recombines TRBV30 with TRBJ2-6; 8 bases align to TRBD1. The junction had 6 bases not matched to a gene; V was cut back by 8 bases and J by 0 bases. CDR1 is GTSNPN, CDR2 SVGIG, per germline (reference sequence). CDR3 length equals 15 residues. CDR3 sequence (DNA): TGTGCCGCAAGGACAGGGATCTCTGGGGCCAACGTCCTGACTTTC. Protein product: CAARTGISGANVLTF.

The V and J genes are TRBV27 and TRBJ2-2; TRBD1 aligns across 7 bases. V shed 5 bases and J 3 bases; nucleotides not matched to a gene: 9. Germline V gene sequence: CDR1 MNHEY, CDR2 SMNVEV (reference sequence). This CDR3 contains 16 residues. The CDR3: CASSLDRAFDTGELFF. The DNA of the CDR3 is TGTGCCAGCAGTCTTGACAGGGCCTTCGACACCGGGGAGCTGTTTTTT.

The chain couples TRBV11-2 to TRBJ1-2; no firm D call. CDR3 length: 14 residues. In germline, CDR1 is SGHAT, CDR2 FQNNGV. V lost 1 base to trimming and J lost 3 bases, with 9 bases between them. CDR3 amino acids: CASSLAVTDYGYTF. The CDR3 DNA reads as TGTGCCAGCAGCTTAGCCGTTACAGACTATGGCTACACCTTC. The full variable domain, rest sourced from reference TRBV11-2 and TRBJ1-2, is EAGVAQSPRYKIIEKRQSVAFWCNPISGHATLYWYQQILGQGPKLLIQFQNNGVVDDSQLPKDRFSAERLKGVDSTLKIQPAKLEDSAVYLCASSLAVTDYGYTFGSGTRLTVV.

To note about this clone: The junction and the germline gene differ at one end; a read error may be behind it. Other nucleotide sequences from this sample produce the same CDR3. This sequence joins TRBV5-6 and TRBJ1-2; 7 bases agree with TRBD1. The CDR3 covers 14 residues. Germline V gene sequence: CDR1 SGHDT, CDR2 YYEEEE. This CDR3 reads CASSWGQRNYGYTF. The CDR3 DNA follows: TGCGCCAGCAGCTGGGGACAGAGAAACTATGGCTACACCTTC.

The chain recombines TRBV13 with TRBJ2-1, with no clear D. V was clipped by 4 bases and J by 3 bases, with 10 bases between them. Per germline, CDR1 PRHDT and CDR2 FYEKMQ (reference sequence). The CDR3 loop spans 14 amino acids. Here the CDR3 DNA reads TGTGCCAGCAGCTCCCGTCCCCTCTACAATGAGCAGTTCTTC. It translates to CASSSRPLYNEQFF.

This chain connects TRBV6-5 to TRBJ1-6; 7 nucleotides match TRBD1. CDR3 length: 15 amino acids. V lost 8 bases to trimming and J lost 2 bases; unmatched junction nucleotides: 6. Germline V lookup: CDR1 MNHEY, CDR2 SVGAGI. The CDR3 DNA sequence: TGTGCCAGCCGCCGGGACAGTCCCTATAATTCACCCCTCCACTTT. The encoded protein is CASRRDSPYNSPLHF.

This chain connects TRBV6-6 to TRBJ2-3, with 8 bases fitting TRBD2. This CDR3 has 16 amino acids. The J segment lost 4 bases and the V segment lost 8 bases, leaving 14 bases of the junction unmatched. Germline-derived CDR1 and CDR2 are MNHNY and SVGAGI (reference sequence). The CDR3 loop is CASFGAREGPADTQYF. DNA of the CDR3: TGTGCCAGCTTTGGGGCTCGGGAGGGCCCTGCAGATACGCAGTATTTT.

The chain carries TRBV18 and TRBJ2-6, with D unclear. The CDR3 contains 13 residues. Germline V gene data show CDR1 as KGHSH and CDR2 as LQKENI. Trimming pared 7 bases from V and 0 bases from J, leaving 4 bases between. This chain's CDR3 is CASLLSGANVLTF. The CDR3, as DNA: TGTGCCAGCTTACTCTCTGGGGCCAACGTCCTGACTTTC.

This chain joins TRBV6-5 and TRBJ2-5; the D gene is possibly TRBD2 (6 bases). V was clipped by 7 bases and J by 4 bases, with 16 bases between them. The CDR3 extends over 14 amino acids. Germline V gene lookup returns CDR1 MNHEY and CDR2 SVGAGI. Here the CDR3 reads CASTNDGGRETQYF. The CDR3, as DNA: TGTGCCAGCACCAACGACGGAGGGCGAGAGACCCAGTACTTC.

The rearrangement links TRBV29-1 to TRBJ1-2, with TRBD1 matching 9 bases. V lost 6 bases, J lost 0 bases, and 14 bases stayed unmatched. CDR3 length: 17 amino acids. CDR1 and CDR2 from the germline V gene are SQVTM and ANQGSEA. CDR3 region: CSVESNPRTGANYGYTF. The CDR3 nucleotides are TGCAGCGTCGAGTCCAACCCTCGGACAGGGGCTAACTATGGCTACACCTTC. Variable domain in full (rest from reference TRBV29-1 and TRBJ1-2): SAVISQKPSRDICQRGTSLTIQCQVDSQVTMMFWYRQQPGQSLTLIATANQGSEATYESGFVIDKFPISRPNLTFSTLTVSNMSPEDSSIYLCSVESNPRTGANYGYTFGSGTRLTVV.

This rearrangement joins TRBV30 to TRBJ2-1; 9 nucleotides line up with TRBD1. The V segment lost 5 bases and the J segment 8 bases; nucleotides outside the gene matches: 10. Germline-derived CDR1 and CDR2 are GTSNPN and SVGIG (reference sequence). The CDR3 loop spans 14 amino acids. The CDR3 DNA follows: TGTGCCTGGGGGGACAGGGCCTGGGGTGATGAGCAGTTCTTC. Translation: CAWGDRAWGDEQFF.